Detailed here is one T cell receptor beta chain. This sample was taken from a study of control samples from healthy donors and cancer patients. The germline gives CDR1 SEHNR, CDR2 FQNEAQ (reference sequence). V gave up 8 bases and J gave up 2 bases; unmatched junction bases: 8. This CDR3 region has 15 residues. This table comes from immunoSEQ multiplex PCR, and its TCRdb copy is limited to in-frame clones, with some not included. The sample shows about 120,000 clones, around 89% of them seen only once. Sequenced material: blood. This sequence originates from a woman in her seventies in good health. The J gene is TRBJ1-2, the V gene TRBV7-9, with 10 nucleotides matching TRBD1. As DNA, the CDR3 is TGTGCCAGCCACCCTGGGACAGGGGAAAACTATGGCTACACCTTC. It is translated as CASHPGTGENYGYTF.